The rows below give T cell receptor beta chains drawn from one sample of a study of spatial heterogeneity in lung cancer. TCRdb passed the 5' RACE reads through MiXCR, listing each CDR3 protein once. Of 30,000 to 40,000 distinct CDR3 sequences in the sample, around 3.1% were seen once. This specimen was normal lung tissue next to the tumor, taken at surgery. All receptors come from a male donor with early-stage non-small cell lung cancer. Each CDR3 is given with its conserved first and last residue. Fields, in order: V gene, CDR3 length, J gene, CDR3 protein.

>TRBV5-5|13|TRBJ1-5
CASSLGRDQPQHF
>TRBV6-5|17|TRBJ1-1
CASSSTHSREMNTEAFF
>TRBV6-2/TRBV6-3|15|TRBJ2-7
CASSSLGSTYEGQYF
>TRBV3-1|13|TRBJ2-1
CASSQGERSEQFF
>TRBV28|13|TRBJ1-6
CASSPFEDSPLHF
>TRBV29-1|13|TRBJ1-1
CSVAPTGGTEAFF
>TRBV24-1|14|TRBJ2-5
CATSEPGSQETQYF
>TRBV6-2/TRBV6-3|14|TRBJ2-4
CASSRGPPGNIQYF
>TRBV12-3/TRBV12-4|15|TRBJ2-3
CASSLEGWRTDTQYF
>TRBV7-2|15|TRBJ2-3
CASSLGLADTDTQYF
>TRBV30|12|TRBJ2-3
CASPRGDNTQYF
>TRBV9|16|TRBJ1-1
CASSVGTTGVGGIAFF
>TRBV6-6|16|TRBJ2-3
CASSPWGRGGTDTQYF
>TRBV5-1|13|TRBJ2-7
CASSLDSFSEQYF
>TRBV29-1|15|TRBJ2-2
CSVEIGGTNTGELFF
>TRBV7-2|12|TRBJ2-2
CASGRGTGELFF
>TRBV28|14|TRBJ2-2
CASRPGQNTGELFF
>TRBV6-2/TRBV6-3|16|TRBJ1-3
CASSRGQAHSGNTIYF
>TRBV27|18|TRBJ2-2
CASSSLAGGLRGTGELFF
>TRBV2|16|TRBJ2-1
CASSGGSRAGNNEQFF
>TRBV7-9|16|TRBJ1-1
CASSARGDRVKTEAFF
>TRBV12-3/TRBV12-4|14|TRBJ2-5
CASSSRTGQETQYF
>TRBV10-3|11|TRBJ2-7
CAISPSYEQYF
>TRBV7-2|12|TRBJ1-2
CASSSDSYGYTF
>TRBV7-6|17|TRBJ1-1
CASSLGAIRPGNTEAFF
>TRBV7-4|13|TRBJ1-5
CASSLGWDQPQHF
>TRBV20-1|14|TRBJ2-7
CSARDFQVTYEQYF
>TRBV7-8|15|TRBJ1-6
CASSSSTGGSSPLHF
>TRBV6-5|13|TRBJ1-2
CASSPDRNYGYTF
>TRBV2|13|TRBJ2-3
CASNAGGSSTQYF
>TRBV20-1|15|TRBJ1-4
CSATMRGQANEKLFF
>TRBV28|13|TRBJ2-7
CASSVGTAQEQYF
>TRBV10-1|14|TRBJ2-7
CANRRTSGSYEQYF
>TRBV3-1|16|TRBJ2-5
CASSQVGTGPQETQYF
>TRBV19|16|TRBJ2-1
CASSIDRSGTYNEQFF
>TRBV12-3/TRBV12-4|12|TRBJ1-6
CASSLANSPLHF
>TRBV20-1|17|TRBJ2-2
CSALMLGLAGKGGELFF
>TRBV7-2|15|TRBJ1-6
CASSLEGARDSPLHF
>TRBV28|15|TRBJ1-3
CASGSQVYSGNTIYF
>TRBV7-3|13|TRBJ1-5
CASSLDSNQPQHF
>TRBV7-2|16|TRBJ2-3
CASSQRGQGVTDTQYF
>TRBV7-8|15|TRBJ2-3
CASSTPQGRSDTQYF
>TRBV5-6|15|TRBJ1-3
CASSSTGSSGNTIYF
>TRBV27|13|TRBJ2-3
CASSFPNTDTQYF
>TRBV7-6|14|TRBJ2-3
CASSPRTGTDTQYF
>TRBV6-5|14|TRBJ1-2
CASSSLGGNYGYTF
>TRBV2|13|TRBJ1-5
CASTIGKDQPQHF
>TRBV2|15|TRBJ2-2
CASRETDSNTGELFF
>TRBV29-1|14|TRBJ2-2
CSVAGGQNTGELFF
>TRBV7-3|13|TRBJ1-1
CASSSTGNTEAFF